The 14 T cell receptor beta chains given below trace back to one sample, sequenced in a study of blood T cells in healthy people across ages. PCR was performed a second time for about 7 to 12 cycles using a sample-barcoded 5' primer and a J-beta primer mix. A single record per CDR3 protein comes from TCRdb applying MiXCR to the 5' RACE reads. This sample has hundreds of thousands of distinct CDR3 sequences, with roughly 44% found just once. Sequences were obtained from blood. These TCRs come from a man aged 55-75 years in good health.

The chain links TRBV7-2 to TRBJ2-7, with TRBD2 identical over 7 bases. CDR3 size: 15 residues. Trimming at V came to 5 bases and at J to 3 bases, leaving 10 bases not matched to a gene. In germline, CDR1 is SGHTA, CDR2 FQGNSA. CDR3: CASSRVGGLVYEQYF. The CDR3 nucleotides read TGTGCCAGCAGCCGCGTCGGGGGGTTGGTCTACGAGCAGTACTTC.

This clonotype appeared a few times. The rearrangement uses TRBV10-3 and TRBJ2-5; D perhaps matches TRBD1 (6 bases). The germline V gene has CDR1 ENHRY and CDR2 SYGVKD. The CDR3 totals 13 residues. Deletions cut 11 bases from V and 5 bases from J, with 18 bases between. The CDR3 loop reads CACRGSATETQYF. The DNA for the CDR3 is TGTGCCTGCAGGGGCTCAGCCACCGAGACCCAGTACTTC.

The chain links TRBV27 to TRBJ2-3; possibly TRBD2 for D (7 bases). CDR3 size: 15 residues. Trimming pared 6 bases from V and 5 bases from J, leaving 18 bases between. Germline CDR1 and CDR2: MNHEY and SMNVEV (reference sequence). The CDR3 protein is CASSSWGGARDTQYF. The CDR3 nucleotides read TGTGCCAGCAGCTCGTGGGGGGGGGCAAGAGATACGCAGTATTTT.

This clonotype was seen only a few times. The chain recombines TRBV9 with TRBJ2-1; D might be TRBD2 (7 bases). V gave up 4 bases and J gave up 5 bases, with 19 bases separating them. Germline V lookup: CDR1 SGDLS, CDR2 YYNGEE. The CDR3 has 16 amino acids. CDR3 in amino acids: CASSTGRGPPHNEQFF. The CDR3 nucleotides are TGTGCCAGCAGCACCGGGCGGGGGCCACCACACAATGAGCAGTTCTTC.

The genes are TRBV6-5 and TRBJ1-1; 7 bases match TRBD1. Looked up from germline, CDR1 is MNHEY and CDR2 is SVGAGI. V dropped 5 bases and J dropped 6; count of bases not matched to a gene: 6. The CDR3 is made up of 13 amino acids. In nucleotides, the CDR3 is TGTGCCAGCAGTCGGACAGGTAATGCTGAAGCTTTCTTT. It translates to CASSRTGNAEAFF.

The chain combines TRBV6-2 or TRBV6-3 with TRBJ2-1; D might be TRBD1 (6 bases). The CDR3 runs 15 residues. Germline CDR1 is MNHEY and CDR2 is SVGEGT. V shed 6 bases and J shed 5 bases, with 17 bases lying between them. The chain's CDR3 is CASSYRASLDNEQFF. CDR3 DNA: TGTGCCAGCAGCTACAGGGCTAGCTTAGACAATGAGCAGTTCTTC.

This clonotype was seen a few times. V is TRBV25-1 and J is TRBJ1-2, with D possibly being TRBD1 (6 bases). The V end lost 5 bases, the J end lost 3 bases, and 22 bases lay between the germline ends. The CDR3 is 17 amino acids. Germline CDR1 MGHDK, CDR2 SYGVNS. The CDR3 region is CASSTGGSEGVYYGYTF. The CDR3 bases are TGTGCCAGCAGTACTGGGGGCAGTGAGGGGGTTTACTATGGCTACACCTTC.

The rearrangement joins TRBV10-3 to TRBJ2-7, with a possible D match to TRBD1 (6 bases). The CDR3 has 16 amino acids. Trimming took 3 bases from V and 4 from J, leaving 19 bases between them. Germline assignment: CDR1 ENHRY and CDR2 SYGVKD. The CDR3 here is CAISEGGTRMPYEQYF. Written as DNA, the CDR3 is TGTGCCATCAGTGAAGGGGGTACCCGTATGCCTTACGAGCAGTACTTC.

V and J are TRBV5-1 and TRBJ2-4; D might be TRBD1 (5 bases). The CDR3 sequence is 17 residues long. CDR1 is SGHRS, CDR2 YFSETQ, per germline. V was clipped by 0 bases and J by 3 bases, with 16 bases between them. The CDR3 DNA reads TGCGCCAGCAGCTTGGAGGGGCAGGGATGGGACAAAAACATTCAGTACTTC. This gives the protein CASSLEGQGWDKNIQYF.

V usage is TRBV30 and J usage is TRBJ1-5; no clear D. The V end lost 2 bases, the J end lost 0 bases, and 8 bases lay between the germline ends. This CDR3 is 14 amino acids long. Germline CDR1 GTSNPN, CDR2 SVGIG (reference sequence). The CDR3 sequence: CAWSTDYSNQPQHF. The CDR3 DNA sequence: TGTGCCTGGAGTACTGATTATAGCAATCAGCCCCAGCATTTT.

This clonotype has only a few counts. The CDR3 region has the DNA TGTGCCAGCAGTGAACAACTCTTCCAGACAGGAAGACAAGAGACCCAGTACTTC. Amino acids: CASSEQLFQTGRQETQYF. The rearrangement joins TRBV25-1 to TRBJ2-5; tentatively, D is TRBD1 (6 bases). Germline CDR1 is MGHDK and CDR2 is SYGVNS. The CDR3 loop spans 18 amino acids. Trimming left V 2 bases short and J 2 bases short, with 21 bases between.

This chain uses TRBV6-2 or TRBV6-3 with TRBJ2-5, with 9 bases identical to TRBD1. In germline, CDR1 is MNHEY, CDR2 SVGEGT. The V gene end was trimmed by 4 bases and the J gene end by 2 bases; junction bases not matched to a gene: 14. This CDR3 has 18 amino acids. CDR3 sequence reads: CASSSNIEDRGRQETQYF. The DNA for the CDR3 is TGTGCCAGCAGTTCCAACATCGAAGACAGGGGGAGGCAAGAGACCCAGTACTTC.

At least ten counts were recorded for this clonotype. This chain joins TRBV29-1 and TRBJ2-7; TRBD1 agrees at 7 bases. CDR3 length: 15 amino acids. CDR1 and CDR2 from the germline V gene are SQVTM and ANQGSEA. Trimming at V came to 0 bases and at J to 0 bases, leaving 5 bases not matched to a gene. The CDR3 DNA reads TGCAGCGTTGAAGATAACAGGGGTAGCTCCTACGAGCAGTACTTC. It translates to CSVEDNRGSSYEQYF.

There are a few counts of this clonotype. This chain joins TRBV6-2 or TRBV6-3 and TRBJ2-5; 10 bases agree with TRBD1. The V and J ends lost 6 bases and 11 bases, in that order; junction bases with no gene match: 15. Germline CDR1 is MNHEY and CDR2 is SVGEGT. The CDR3 sequence is 15 residues long. The CDR3 sequence is CASSQPGQGLWEQYF. CDR3 coding DNA: TGTGCCAGCAGCCAGCCGGGACAGGGGTTGTGGGAGCAGTACTTC.